Listed below are T cell receptor beta chains from one sample, sequenced in a study of human T cells and chemical hapten exposure. TCRdb redid the calling of the RACE reads with MiXCR, one entry per CDR3 protein. The data contain around 300,000 distinct CDR3 sequences, around 7% of them seen just once; the ten biggest clones take up approximately 8%. The source material was whole blood, sampled in connection with sensitization to the hapten diphenylcyclopropenone (DPC). These TCRs come from a woman younger than 30 with alopecia areata. Some clones in this sample may be carry-over from other donors' samples. Both conserved end residues are part of each CDR3. The D gene is left open where the match is weak. Part of the rows lack a size; the others show once, few, many or a class for expanded clones.

clone size | J gene | V gene | D gene | CDR3 protein | CDR3 DNA
few | TRBJ1-1 | TRBV4-3 | NA | CASSQAGPLNTEAFF | TGCGCCAGCAGCCAAGCGGGACCCTTGAACACTGAAGCTTTCTTT
many | TRBJ2-7 | TRBV7-9 | TRBD2 | CASSSRTSGDYEQYF | TGTGCCAGCAGCAGCCGGACTAGCGGAGACTACGAGCAGTACTTC
few | TRBJ2-3 | TRBV6-6 | NA | CASREATRTQYF | TGTGCCAGCAGGGAGGCAACACGTACGCAGTATTTT
few | TRBJ2-7 | TRBV7-2 | NA | CASSYSGGNEQYF | TGTGCCAGCAGCTATTCAGGGGGGAATGAGCAGTACTTC
NA | TRBJ1-1 | TRBV10-1 | TRBD1 | CACYDPGGEANTEAFF | TGCGCCTGCTACGACCCAGGGGGCGAAGCGAACACTGAAGCTTTCTTT
NA | TRBJ2-1 | TRBV7-3 | NA | CASSRGGTEYNEQFF | TGTGCCAGCAGCCGAGGGGGGACAGAGTACAATGAGCAGTTCTTC
NA | TRBJ2-1 | TRBV11-2 | TRBD2 | CASSPRGLVGCVF | TGTGCCAGCAGCCCCCGCGGACTAGTGGGTTGTGTCTTC
few | TRBJ2-7 | TRBV12-3/TRBV12-4 | TRBD2 | CASSPRGGPGLEQYF | TGTGCCAGCAGTCCCCGGGGGGGCCCGGGTCTCGAGCAGTACTTC
few | TRBJ1-4 | TRBV3-1 | NA | CASSQNSMGNEKLFF | TGTGCCAGCAGCCAAAATTCAATGGGAAATGAAAAACTGTTTTTT
many | TRBJ2-3 | TRBV6-5 | NA | CASSYSYVGTDTQYF | TGTGCCAGCAGTTATAGCTACGTCGGCACAGATACGCAGTATTTT
NA | TRBJ2-2 | TRBV2 | NA | CASSEDISTGELFF | TGTGCCAGCAGTGAAGACATATCCACCGGGGAGCTGTTTTTT
NA | TRBJ1-1 | TRBV28 | TRBD1 | CASSVGQGTAEAFF | TGTGCCAGCAGTGTAGGACAGGGAACGGCTGAAGCTTTCTTT
NA | TRBJ1-5 | TRBV20-1 | NA | CSARGPYSNQPQHF | TGCAGTGCTAGAGGACCCTATAGCAATCAGCCCCAGCATTTT
few | TRBJ2-7 | TRBV6-5 | NA | CASSYSTRGNEQYF | TGTGCCAGCAGTTACTCCACGAGGGGGAACGAGCAGTACTTC
many | TRBJ2-1 | TRBV6-2/TRBV6-3 | NA | CASSYKASRDGYEQFF | TGTGCCAGCAGTTACAAAGCGAGCCGGGATGGGTATGAGCAGTTCTTC
NA | TRBJ1-5 | TRBV12-3/TRBV12-4 | TRBD1 | CASSIGTVHSNQPQHF | TGTGCCAGCAGTATCGGGACAGTTCATAGCAATCAGCCCCAGCATTTT
NA | TRBJ2-1 | TRBV10-3 | NA | CAISESQVPYNEQFF | TGTGCCATCAGTGAGTCACAGGTCCCGTACAATGAGCAGTTCTTC
few | TRBJ2-1 | TRBV27 | TRBD2 | CASSPVAGAVNEQFF | TGTGCCAGCAGTCCAGTAGCGGGGGCGGTCAATGAGCAGTTCTTC
few | TRBJ1-4 | TRBV2 | TRBD1 | CASSRDRGNEKLFF | TGTGCCAGCAGTCGGGACAGGGGGAATGAAAAACTGTTTTTT
few | TRBJ2-7 | TRBV28 | NA | CASSLSTGEEQYF | TGTGCCAGCAGTTTGTCGACGGGGGAGGAGCAGTACTTC
NA | TRBJ1-2 | TRBV6-6 | TRBD1 | CASRTQGASNYTF | TGTGCCAGCAGAACCCAGGGGGCAAGTAACTACACCTTC
NA | TRBJ2-5 | TRBV6-1 | TRBD1 | CASSEFQGDQYF | TGTGCCAGCAGTGAATTTCAGGGGGACCAGTACTTC
few | TRBJ1-4 | TRBV2 | NA | CASSDVLEKLFF | TGTGCCAGCAGTGACGTCCTTGAAAAACTGTTTTTT
many | TRBJ2-7 | TRBV4-1 | NA | CASSQEAHSYEQYF | TGCGCCAGCAGCCAAGAGGCACACTCCTACGAGCAGTACTTC
many | TRBJ2-1 | TRBV20-1 | NA | CSAPEAGSSYNEQFF | TGCAGTGCTCCCGAAGCCGGGAGCTCCTACAATGAGCAGTTCTTC
NA | TRBJ2-5 | TRBV2 | TRBD1 | CASSAWDSQETQYF | TGTGCCAGCAGTGCTTGGGACAGCCAAGAGACCCAGTACTTC
NA | TRBJ2-3 | TRBV11-2 | NA | CASSLDSVGTDTQYF | TGTGCCAGCAGCTTAGATTCGGTGGGCACAGATACGCAGTATTTT
many | TRBJ2-1 | TRBV7-2 | TRBD1 | CASSWMGQHNEQFF | TGTGCCAGCAGCTGGATGGGACAGCACAATGAGCAGTTCTTC
NA | TRBJ1-5 | TRBV2 | NA | CASSEEMLYSNQPQHF | TGTGCCAGCAGTGAAGAGATGCTGTATAGCAATCAGCCCCAGCATTTT
NA | TRBJ1-2 | TRBV4-1 | NA | CASSQDQDRFPYGYTF | TGCGCCAGCAGCCAAGACCAAGACAGGTTCCCTTATGGCTACACCTTC
many | TRBJ2-3 | TRBV12-3/TRBV12-4 | TRBD1 | CASSQDRALGDTQYF | TGTGCCAGCAGCCAAGACAGGGCCCTCGGAGATACGCAGTATTTT
many | TRBJ2-1 | TRBV12-2 | NA | CASRLARDREYNEQFF | TGTGCAAGTCGCTTAGCCCGGGACAGGGAGTACAATGAGCAGTTCTTC
NA | TRBJ2-1 | TRBV10-3 | NA | CAIRAGTDLYNEQFF | TGTGCCATCAGAGCCGGGACCGATCTCTACAATGAGCAGTTCTTC
NA | TRBJ1-4 | TRBV18 | NA | CASSPVRRNEKLFF | TGTGCCAGCTCACCGGTGCGAAGGAATGAAAAACTGTTTTTT
many | TRBJ1-6 | TRBV20-1 | NA | CSATLGDWSYNSPLHF | TGCAGTGCTACATTGGGGGACTGGTCCTATAATTCACCCCTCCACTTT
many | TRBJ2-3 | TRBV4-2 | TRBD2 | CASSQETSGGHTDTQYF | TGTGCCAGCAGCCAAGAGACTAGCGGGGGCCACACAGATACGCAGTATTTT
NA | TRBJ1-1 | TRBV29-1 | NA | CSVEGVGAPYAFF | TGCAGCGTTGAAGGGGTCGGTGCCCCATACGCTTTCTTT